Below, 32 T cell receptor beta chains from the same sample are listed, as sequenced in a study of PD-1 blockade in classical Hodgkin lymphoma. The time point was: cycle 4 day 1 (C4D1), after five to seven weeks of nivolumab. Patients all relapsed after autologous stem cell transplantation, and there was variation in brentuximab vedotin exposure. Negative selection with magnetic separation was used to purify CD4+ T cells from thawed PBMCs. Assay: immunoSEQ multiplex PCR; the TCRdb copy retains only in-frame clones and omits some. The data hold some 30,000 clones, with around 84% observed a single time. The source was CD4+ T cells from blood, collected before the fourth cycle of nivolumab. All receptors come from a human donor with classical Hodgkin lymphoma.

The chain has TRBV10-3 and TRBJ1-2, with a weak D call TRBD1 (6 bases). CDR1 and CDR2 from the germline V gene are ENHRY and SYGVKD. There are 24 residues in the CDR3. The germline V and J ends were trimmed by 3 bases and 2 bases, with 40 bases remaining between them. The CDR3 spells CAISDNWPGEIQGEVVGQNYGYTF. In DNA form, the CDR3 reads TGTGCCATCAGTGATAACTGGCCCGGAGAAATACAGGGAGAGGTGGTAGGGCAAAACTATGGCTACACCTTC.

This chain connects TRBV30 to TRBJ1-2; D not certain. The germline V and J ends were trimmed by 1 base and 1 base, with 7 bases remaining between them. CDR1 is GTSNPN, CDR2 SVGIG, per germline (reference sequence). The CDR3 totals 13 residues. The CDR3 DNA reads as TGTGCCTGGAGTGCACTTTTTAACTATGGCTACACCTTC. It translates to CAWSALFNYGYTF.

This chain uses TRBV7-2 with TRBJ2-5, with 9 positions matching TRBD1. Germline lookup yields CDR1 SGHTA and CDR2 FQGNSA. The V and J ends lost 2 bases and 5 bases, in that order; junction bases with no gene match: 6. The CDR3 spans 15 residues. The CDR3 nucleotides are TGTGCCAGCAGCTTATTCACAGGGGGCTGGGAGACCCAGTACTTC. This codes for CASSLFTGGWETQYF.

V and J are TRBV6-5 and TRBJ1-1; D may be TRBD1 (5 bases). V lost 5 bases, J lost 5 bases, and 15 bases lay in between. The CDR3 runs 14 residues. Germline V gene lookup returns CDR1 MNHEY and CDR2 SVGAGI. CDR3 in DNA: TGTGCCAGCAGTCGCCCCGGGGCTGGAACTGAAGCTTTCTTT. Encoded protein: CASSRPGAGTEAFF.

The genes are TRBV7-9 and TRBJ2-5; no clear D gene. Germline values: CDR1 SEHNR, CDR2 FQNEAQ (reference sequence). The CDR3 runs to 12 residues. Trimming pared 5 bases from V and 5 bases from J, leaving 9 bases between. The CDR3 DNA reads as TGTGCCAGCAGCCGCATGGGGGAGACCCAGTACTTC. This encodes CASSRMGETQYF.

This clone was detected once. The chain's CDR3 is CASSLAGTGNTIYF. CDR3 in DNA: TGCGCCAGCAGCTTGGCAGGGACGGGAAACACCATATATTTT. This chain joins TRBV5-1 and TRBJ1-3; tentative D call: TRBD1 (5 bases). CDR3 size: 14 residues. Germline lookup yields CDR1 SGHRS and CDR2 YFSETQ. The germline V and J ends were trimmed by 0 bases and 4 bases, with 8 bases remaining between them.

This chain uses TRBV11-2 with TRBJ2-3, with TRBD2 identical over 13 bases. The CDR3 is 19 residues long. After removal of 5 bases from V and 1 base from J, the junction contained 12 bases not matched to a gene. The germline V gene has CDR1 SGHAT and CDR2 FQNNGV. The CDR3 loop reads CASSPTTSGGPRGTDTQYF. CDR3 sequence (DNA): TGTGCCAGCAGCCCAACGACTAGCGGGGGGCCAAGGGGCACAGATACGCAGTATTTT.

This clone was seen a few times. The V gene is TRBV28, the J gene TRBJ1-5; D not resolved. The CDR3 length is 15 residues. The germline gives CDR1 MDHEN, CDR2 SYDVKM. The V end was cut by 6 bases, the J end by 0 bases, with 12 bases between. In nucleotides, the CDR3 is TGTGCCAGCAGCCTACGATGGGGTAGCAATCAGCCCCAGCATTTT. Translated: CASSLRWGSNQPQHF.

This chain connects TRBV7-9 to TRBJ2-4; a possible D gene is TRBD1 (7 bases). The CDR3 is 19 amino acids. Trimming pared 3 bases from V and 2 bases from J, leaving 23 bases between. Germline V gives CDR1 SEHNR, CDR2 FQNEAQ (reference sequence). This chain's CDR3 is CASSFGGTDRSGTKNIQYF. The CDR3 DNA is TGTGCCAGCAGCTTTGGAGGGACAGACCGATCTGGGACCAAAAACATTCAGTACTTC.

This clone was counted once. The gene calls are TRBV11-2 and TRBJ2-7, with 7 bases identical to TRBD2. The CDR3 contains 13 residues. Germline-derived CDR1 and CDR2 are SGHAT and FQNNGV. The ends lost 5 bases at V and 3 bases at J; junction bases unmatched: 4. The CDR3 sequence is CASSPTSIYEQYF. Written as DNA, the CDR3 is TGTGCCAGCAGCCCGACTAGCATCTACGAGCAGTACTTC.

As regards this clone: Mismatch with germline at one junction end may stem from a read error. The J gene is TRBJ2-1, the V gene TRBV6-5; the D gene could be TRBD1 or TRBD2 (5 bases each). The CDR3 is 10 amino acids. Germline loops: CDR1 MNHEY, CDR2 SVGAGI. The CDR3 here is CACRGVEQFF. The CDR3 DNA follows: TGTGCCTGCAGAGGGGTGGAGCAGTTCTTC.

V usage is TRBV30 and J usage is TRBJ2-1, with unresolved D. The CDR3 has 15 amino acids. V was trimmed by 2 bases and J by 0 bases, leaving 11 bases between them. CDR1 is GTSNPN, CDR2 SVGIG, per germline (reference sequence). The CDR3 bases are TGTGCCTGGAGTAAGGCAGAGAGCTCCTACAATGAGCAGTTCTTC. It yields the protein CAWSKAESSYNEQFF.

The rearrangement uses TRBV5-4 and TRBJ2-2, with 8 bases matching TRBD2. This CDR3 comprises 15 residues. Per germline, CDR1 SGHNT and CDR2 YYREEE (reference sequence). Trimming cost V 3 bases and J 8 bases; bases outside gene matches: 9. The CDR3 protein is CASSSSRGGLGELFF. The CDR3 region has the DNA TGTGCCAGCAGCTCCTCCCGGGGGGGCCTAGGGGAGCTGTTTTTT. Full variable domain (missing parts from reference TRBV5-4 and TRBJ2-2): ETGVTQSPTHLIKTRGQQVTLRCSSQSGHNTVSWYQQALGQGPQFIFQYYREEENGRGNFPPRFSGLQFPNYSSELNVNALELDDSALYLCASSSSRGGLGELFFGEGSRLTVL.

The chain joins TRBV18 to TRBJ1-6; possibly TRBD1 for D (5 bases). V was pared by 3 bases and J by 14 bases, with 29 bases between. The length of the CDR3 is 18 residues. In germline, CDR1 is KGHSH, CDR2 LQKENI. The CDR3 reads CASSPTMKTGTKRPSLHF. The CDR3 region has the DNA TGTGCCAGCTCACCGACGATGAAAACCGGGACTAAACGCCCTTCCCTCCACTTT.

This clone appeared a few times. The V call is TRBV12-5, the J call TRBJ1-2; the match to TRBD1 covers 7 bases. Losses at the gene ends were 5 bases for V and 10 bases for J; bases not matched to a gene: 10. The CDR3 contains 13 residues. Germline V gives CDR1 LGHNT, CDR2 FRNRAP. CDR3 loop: CASGTGTERIYTF. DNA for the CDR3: TGTGCTAGTGGTACAGGGACAGAACGCATCTACACCTTC. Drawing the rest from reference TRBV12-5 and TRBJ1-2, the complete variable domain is DARVTQTPRHKVTEMGQEVTMRCQPILGHNTVFWYRQTMMQGLELLAYFRNRAPLDDSGMPKDRFSAEMPDATLATLKIQPSEPRDSAVYFCASGTGTERIYTFGSGTRLTVV.

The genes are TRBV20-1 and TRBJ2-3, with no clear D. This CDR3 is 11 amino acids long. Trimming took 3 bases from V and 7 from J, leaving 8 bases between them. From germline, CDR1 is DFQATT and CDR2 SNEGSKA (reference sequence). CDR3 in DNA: TGCAGTGCTAGCACGGGCAATACGCAGTATTTT. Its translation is CSASTGNTQYF.

The DNA of the CDR3 is TGTGCCAGCAGCTTAGACAGGGGCTATGTTCAAGAGACCCAGTACTTC. Amino acid sequence: CASSLDRGYVQETQYF. The genes are TRBV5-8 and TRBJ2-5; 8 bases are a match to TRBD1. CDR3 size: 16 residues. J lost 2 bases, V lost 2 bases, and 8 bases had no gene match. Germline assignment: CDR1 SGHTS and CDR2 YDEGEE. Together with reference TRBV5-8 and TRBJ2-5, the CDR3 gives the full variable domain: EAGVTQSPTHLIKTRGQQATLRCSPISGHTSVYWYQQALGLGLQFLLWYDEGEERNRGNFPPRFSGRQFPNYSSELNVNALELEDSALYLCASSLDRGYVQETQYFGPGTRLLVL.

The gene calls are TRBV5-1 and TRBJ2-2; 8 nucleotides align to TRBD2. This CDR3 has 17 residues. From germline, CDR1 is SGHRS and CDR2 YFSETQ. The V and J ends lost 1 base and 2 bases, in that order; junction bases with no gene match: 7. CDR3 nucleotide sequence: TGCGCCAGCAGCTTGTGGTCGCTAGCGGGTAACACCGGGGAGCTGTTTTTT. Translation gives CASSLWSLAGNTGELFF.

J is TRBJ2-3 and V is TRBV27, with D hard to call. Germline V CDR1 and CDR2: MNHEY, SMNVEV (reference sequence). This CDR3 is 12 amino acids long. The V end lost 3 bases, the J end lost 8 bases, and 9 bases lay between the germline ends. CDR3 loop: CASSLRSGTQYF. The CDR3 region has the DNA TGTGCCAGCAGTTTGAGGTCGGGTACGCAGTATTTT.

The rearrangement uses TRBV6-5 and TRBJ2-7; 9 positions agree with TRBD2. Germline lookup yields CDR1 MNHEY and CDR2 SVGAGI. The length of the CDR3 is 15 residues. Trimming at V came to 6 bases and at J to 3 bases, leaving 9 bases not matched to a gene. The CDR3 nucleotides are TGTGCCAGCAGACCATCCCTTAGCGGGGGCTACGAGCAGTACTTC. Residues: CASRPSLSGGYEQYF.

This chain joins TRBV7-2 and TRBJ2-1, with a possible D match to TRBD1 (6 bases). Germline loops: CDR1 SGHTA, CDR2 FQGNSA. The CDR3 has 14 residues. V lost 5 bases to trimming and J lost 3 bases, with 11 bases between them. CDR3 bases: TGTGCCAGCAGCCGACAGGCCAGCTACAATGAGCAGTTCTTC. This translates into CASSRQASYNEQFF.

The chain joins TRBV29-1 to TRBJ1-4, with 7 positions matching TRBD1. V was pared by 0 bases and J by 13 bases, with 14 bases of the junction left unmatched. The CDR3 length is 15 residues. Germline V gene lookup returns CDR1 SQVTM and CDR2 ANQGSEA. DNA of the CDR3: TGCAGCGTTGAAGAGATGACAGGGATTGAAAGTGGACTGTTTTTT. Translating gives CSVEEMTGIESGLFF.

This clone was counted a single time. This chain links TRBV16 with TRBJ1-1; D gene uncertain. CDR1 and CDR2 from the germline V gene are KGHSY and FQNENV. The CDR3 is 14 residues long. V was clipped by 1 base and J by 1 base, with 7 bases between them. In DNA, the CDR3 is TGTGCCAGCAGCCAATTGGCCGAGAACACTGAAGCTTTCTTT. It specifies CASSQLAENTEAFF.

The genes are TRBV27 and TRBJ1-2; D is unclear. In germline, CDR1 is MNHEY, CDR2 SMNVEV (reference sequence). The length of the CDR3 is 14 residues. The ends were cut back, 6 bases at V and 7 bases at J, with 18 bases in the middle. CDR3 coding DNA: TGTGCCAGCAGCACCGGTGCACCCAGGCCTGGCTACACCTTC. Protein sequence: CASSTGAPRPGYTF.

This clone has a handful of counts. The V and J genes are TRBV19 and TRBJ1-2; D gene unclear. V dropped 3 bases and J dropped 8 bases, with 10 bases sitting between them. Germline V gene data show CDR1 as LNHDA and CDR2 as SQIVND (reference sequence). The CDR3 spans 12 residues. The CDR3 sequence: CASSIPWMGYTF. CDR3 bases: TGTGCCAGTAGTATCCCCTGGATGGGCTACACCTTC.

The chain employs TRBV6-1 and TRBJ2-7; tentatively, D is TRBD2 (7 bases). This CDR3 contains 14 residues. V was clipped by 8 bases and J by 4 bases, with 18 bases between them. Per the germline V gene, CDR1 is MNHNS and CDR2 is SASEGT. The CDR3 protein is CASSARGPDYEQYF. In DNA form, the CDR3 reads TGTGCCAGCTCCGCGCGGGGGCCAGATTACGAGCAGTACTTC.

CDR3 sequence reads: CASSSRQGAYYEQYF. For the CDR3, the DNA is TGTGCCAGCAGTTCCCGGCAGGGGGCTTATTACGAGCAGTACTTC. The genes are TRBV6-5 and TRBJ2-7, with TRBD1 identical over 8 bases. This CDR3 region has 15 residues. Germline lookup yields CDR1 MNHEY and CDR2 SVGAGI. Germline trimming cut 4 bases from V and 4 bases from J; bases unmatched to any gene: 9.

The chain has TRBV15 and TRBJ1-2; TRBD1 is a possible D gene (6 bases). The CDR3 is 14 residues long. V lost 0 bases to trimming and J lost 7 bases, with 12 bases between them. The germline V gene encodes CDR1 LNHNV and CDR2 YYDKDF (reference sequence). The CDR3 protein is CATSRERDTIGYTF. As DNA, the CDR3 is TGTGCCACCAGCAGAGAGCGGGACACGATTGGCTACACCTTC.

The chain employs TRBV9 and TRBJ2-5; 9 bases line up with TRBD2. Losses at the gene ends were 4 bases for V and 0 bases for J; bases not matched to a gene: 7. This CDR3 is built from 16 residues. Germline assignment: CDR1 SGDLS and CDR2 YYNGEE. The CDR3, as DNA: TGTGCCAGCAGCCTAGGGGCGGGGGGGTACCAAGAGACCCAGTACTTC. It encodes CASSLGAGGYQETQYF. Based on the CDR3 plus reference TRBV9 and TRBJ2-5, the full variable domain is DSGVTQTPKHLITATGQRVTLRCSPRSGDLSVYWYQQSLDQGLQFLIQYYNGEERAKGNILERFSAQQFPDLHSELNLSSLELGDSALYFCASSLGAGGYQETQYFGPGTRLLVL.

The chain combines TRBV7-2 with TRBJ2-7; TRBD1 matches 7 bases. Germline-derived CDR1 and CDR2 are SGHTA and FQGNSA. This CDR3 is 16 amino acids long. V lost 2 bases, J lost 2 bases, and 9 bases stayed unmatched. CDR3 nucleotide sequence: TGTGCCAGCAGCTTAAGTCCGACAGGGATTGCCTACGAGCAGTACTTC. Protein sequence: CASSLSPTGIAYEQYF.

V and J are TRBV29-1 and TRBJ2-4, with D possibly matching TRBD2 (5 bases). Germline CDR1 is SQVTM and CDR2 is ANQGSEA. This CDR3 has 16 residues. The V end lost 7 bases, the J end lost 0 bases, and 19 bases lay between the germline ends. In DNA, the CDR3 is TGCAGCGCTCGAGGGTGGGATCATATAGCCAAAAACATTCAGTACTTC. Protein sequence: CSARGWDHIAKNIQYF.

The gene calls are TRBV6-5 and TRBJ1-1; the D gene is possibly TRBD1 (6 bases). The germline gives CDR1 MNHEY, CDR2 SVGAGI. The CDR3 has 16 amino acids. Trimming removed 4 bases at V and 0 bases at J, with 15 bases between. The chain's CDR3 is CASSLRPGTMNTEAFF. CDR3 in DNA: TGTGCCAGCAGTTTACGTCCCGGGACAATGAACACTGAAGCTTTCTTT.